This is a list of T cell receptor beta chains from one sample in a study of T cells expressing NK-cell markers. From the 5' RACE reads, TCRdb lists one entry per CDR3 protein and no DNA. The sample data list around 180,000 distinct CDR3 sequences. Input material: blood T cells: a sorted CD56 or NKG2C T cell subset, CD4+ or CD8+ T cells, or bulk PBMC T cells (not recorded which). The receptors stem from a man aged 18-75 years in good health. Each CDR3 is given with its conserved first and last residue. The order of the fields is V gene, J gene, CDR3 protein.

v_gene: TRBV9; j_gene: TRBJ2-3; CDR3aa: CASSVRGGAALVQYF
v_gene: TRBV10-3; j_gene: TRBJ1-5; CDR3aa: CAISESGVGGQPQHF
v_gene: TRBV11-2; j_gene: TRBJ2-3; CDR3aa: CASSLMDRGSLTDTQYF
v_gene: TRBV4-1; j_gene: TRBJ1-6; CDR3aa: CASSQELGRSPLHF
v_gene: TRBV5-1; j_gene: TRBJ2-5; CDR3aa: CASRPEGGVGETQYF
v_gene: TRBV19; j_gene: TRBJ2-1; CDR3aa: CASSIVAGASYNEQFF
v_gene: TRBV5-8; j_gene: TRBJ1-1; CDR3aa: CASSFGGARTEAFF
v_gene: TRBV11-2; j_gene: TRBJ1-1; CDR3aa: CASSSAPGGITEAFF
v_gene: TRBV7-9; j_gene: TRBJ2-3; CDR3aa: CASSPTMDPSTDTQYF
v_gene: TRBV6-5; j_gene: TRBJ2-7; CDR3aa: CASSDRGEQYF
v_gene: TRBV11-2; j_gene: TRBJ2-6; CDR3aa: CASSLVPSGANVLTF
v_gene: TRBV11-2; j_gene: TRBJ2-3; CDR3aa: CASSLGTGVDTQYF
v_gene: TRBV9; j_gene: TRBJ1-3; CDR3aa: CASRGQGQDTIYF
v_gene: TRBV12-3/TRBV12-4; j_gene: TRBJ2-7; CDR3aa: CASNAPGGFFYEQYF
v_gene: TRBV6-5; j_gene: TRBJ2-2; CDR3aa: CASSLAAGELFF
v_gene: TRBV28; j_gene: TRBJ1-6; CDR3aa: CASSSTVNSPLHF
v_gene: TRBV5-6; j_gene: TRBJ2-7; CDR3aa: CASSQKVSGGNYEQYF
v_gene: TRBV28; j_gene: TRBJ2-5; CDR3aa: CASSSHDNRQETQYF
v_gene: TRBV24-1; j_gene: TRBJ2-3; CDR3aa: CATSDPRGSTDTQYF
v_gene: TRBV20-1; j_gene: TRBJ2-4; CDR3aa: CSARETEAKNIQYF
v_gene: TRBV7-6; j_gene: TRBJ1-1; CDR3aa: CASTVGMGRNEAFF
v_gene: TRBV5-6; j_gene: TRBJ2-7; CDR3aa: CASSGGTEFVYEQYF
v_gene: TRBV5-1; j_gene: TRBJ2-3; CDR3aa: CASSLGDLGLYHTQYF
v_gene: TRBV5-4; j_gene: TRBJ2-5; CDR3aa: CASSLVWKQETQYF
v_gene: TRBV12-3/TRBV12-4; j_gene: TRBJ1-2; CDR3aa: CASRSPSRDYGYTF
v_gene: TRBV7-9; j_gene: TRBJ1-5; CDR3aa: CASSLVSSSNQPQHF
v_gene: TRBV20-1; j_gene: TRBJ1-1; CDR3aa: CSAPSPRTGLNTEAFF
v_gene: TRBV6-1; j_gene: TRBJ1-2; CDR3aa: CASSPGSGADGYTF
v_gene: TRBV10-2; j_gene: TRBJ2-5; CDR3aa: CASSAFDETQYF
v_gene: TRBV2; j_gene: TRBJ1-6; CDR3aa: CASSEDGGGSPLHF
v_gene: TRBV7-2; j_gene: TRBJ2-1; CDR3aa: CASSWGSGGTYNEQFF
v_gene: TRBV6-1; j_gene: TRBJ2-3; CDR3aa: CASSEDPVSTDTQYF
v_gene: TRBV27; j_gene: TRBJ1-1; CDR3aa: CASSLLGGPEAFF
v_gene: TRBV12-3/TRBV12-4; j_gene: TRBJ2-7; CDR3aa: CASSLGAGNSYEQYF
v_gene: TRBV28; j_gene: TRBJ2-5; CDR3aa: CASSLYGVGGRRETQYF
v_gene: TRBV12-3/TRBV12-4; j_gene: TRBJ1-5; CDR3aa: CASGGGDFQYSNQPQHF
v_gene: TRBV28; j_gene: TRBJ2-1; CDR3aa: CASKPPRWDGGDDEQFF
v_gene: TRBV3-1; j_gene: TRBJ2-1; CDR3aa: CASSQGPGTSFANEQFF
v_gene: TRBV9; j_gene: TRBJ2-5; CDR3aa: CASSNSDGLWETQYF
v_gene: TRBV28; j_gene: TRBJ1-1; CDR3aa: CATLRGYTEAFF
v_gene: TRBV6-5; j_gene: TRBJ2-7; CDR3aa: CASSYYLDNPVRGEQYF
v_gene: TRBV7-8; j_gene: TRBJ2-2; CDR3aa: CASSYGLAGTGELFF
v_gene: TRBV2; j_gene: TRBJ2-1; CDR3aa: CASSGWIGGPSYNEQFF